What follows are 29 T cell receptor beta chains derived from one specimen sequenced in a study of shared clonotypes between healthy human individuals. Method: immunoSEQ multiplex PCR; TCRdb's copy keeps in-frame clones and lacks some. The table shows 2.5 million or so clones, with approximately 92% occurring only once. Sample: naive CD4+ T cells sorted from blood. Stated subset: CD45RA+ positively selected. These receptors were collected from a man between 18 and 29 years old in good health.

The rearrangement joins TRBV2 to TRBJ2-2, with D unresolved. V was shortened by 0 bases and J by 7 bases, with 6 bases between the two germline ends. Per the germline V gene, CDR1 is SNHLY and CDR2 is FYNNEI. This CDR3 has 13 residues. For the CDR3, the DNA is TGTGCCAGCAGTGAAGCGGGGTACGGGGAGCTGTTTTTT. Translation: CASSEAGYGELFF.

This chain joins TRBV11-2 and TRBJ2-7; 11 bases map to TRBD1. The CDR3 has 16 amino acids. The V and J ends lost 4 bases and 3 bases, in that order; junction bases with no gene match: 8. Germline CDR1 and CDR2: SGHAT and FQNNGV. The DNA for the CDR3 is TGTGCCAGCAGCTCGGCGTCCGGGACAGGGGGCTACGAGCAGTACTTC. This sequence encodes CASSSASGTGGYEQYF.

This clone was counted a few times. The chain links TRBV6-1 to TRBJ2-3, with D perhaps matching TRBD1 (7 bases). This CDR3 has 17 amino acids. CDR1 and CDR2 (germline): MNHNS, SASEGT. V was clipped by 2 bases and J by 4 bases, with 19 bases between them. CDR3 sequence (DNA): TGTGCCAGCAGTGAAATTTTAGGCAGGGGGGTCGCAGATACGCAGTATTTT. This encodes CASSEILGRGVADTQYF.

The chain recombines TRBV7-9 with TRBJ2-1; 10 positions match TRBD2. The J segment lost 6 bases and the V segment lost 5 bases, leaving 7 bases of the junction unmatched. The germline V gene has CDR1 SEHNR and CDR2 FQNEAQ (reference sequence). CDR3 size: 15 residues. The CDR3 nucleotides are TGTGCCAGCAGCCAAACTAGCGGGATAGCCAATGAGCAGTTCTTC. It is translated as CASSQTSGIANEQFF.

This chain joins TRBV5-4 and TRBJ2-3; no clear D. The germline V gene has CDR1 SGHNT and CDR2 YYREEE (reference sequence). The CDR3 is 13 amino acids. With 6 bases removed from V and 3 bases from J, the gap between germline ends came to 11 bases. The CDR3 protein is CASILRGTDTQYF. CDR3 DNA sequence: TGTGCCAGCATCCTGCGCGGAACAGATACGCAGTATTTT. Full variable domain (missing parts from reference TRBV5-4 and TRBJ2-3): ETGVTQSPTHLIKTRGQQVTLRCSSQSGHNTVSWYQQALGQGPQFIFQYYREEENGRGNFPPRFSGLQFPNYSSELNVNALELDDSALYLCASILRGTDTQYFGPGTRLTVL.

The chain combines TRBV7-9 with TRBJ1-4; tentative D call: TRBD1 (6 bases). Germline loops: CDR1 SEHNR, CDR2 FQNEAQ (reference sequence). The CDR3 is 15 residues long. V shed 5 bases and J shed 4 bases, with 14 bases lying between them. The CDR3 sequence: CASSEQGGNNEKLFF. The CDR3 DNA reads TGTGCCAGCAGCGAACAAGGGGGTAATAATGAAAAACTGTTTTTT.

The chain has TRBV6-6 and TRBJ1-2; no reliable D call. Trimming removed 6 bases at V and 0 bases at J, with 5 bases between. This CDR3 spans 12 amino acids. Germline loops: CDR1 MNHNY, CDR2 SVGAGI (reference sequence). The DNA for the CDR3 is TGTGCCAGCAGCCCAGCTAACTATGGCTACACCTTC. This gives the protein CASSPANYGYTF.

V usage is TRBV6-5 and J usage is TRBJ1-5; D is ambiguous. Germline CDR1 is MNHEY and CDR2 is SVGAGI. V was cut by 6 bases and J by 1 base, with 13 bases left in between. This CDR3 contains 15 residues. DNA of the CDR3: TGTGCCAGCAGCTTAGGCCCTGGGAGCAATCAGCCCCAGCATTTT. Protein: CASSLGPGSNQPQHF.

The V gene is TRBV9, the J gene TRBJ2-5, with 8 bases aligning to TRBD2. Germline V CDR1 and CDR2: SGDLS, YYNGEE. The CDR3 runs 15 residues. V shed 3 bases, J shed 1 base, and the junction held 5 bases outside the gene matches. CDR3 coding DNA: TGTGCCAGCAGCGGAGTAAGCGGGAGCCAAGAGACCCAGTACTTC. Its translation is CASSGVSGSQETQYF.

The V and J genes are TRBV28 and TRBJ1-5, with TRBD1 identical over 7 bases. The germline CDR1 and CDR2 sequences are MDHEN and SYDVKM. The CDR3 runs to 15 residues. J lost 1 base, V lost 9 bases, and 9 bases had no gene match. In DNA, the CDR3 is TGTGCCAGTAGAATTCAGGGGGGAAGCAATCAGCCCCAGCATTTT. It encodes CASRIQGGSNQPQHF.

The chain recombines TRBV19 with TRBJ2-7; 14 bases fit TRBD2. The germline CDR1 and CDR2 sequences are LNHDA and SQIVND (reference sequence). The length of the CDR3 is 17 residues. Trimming took 6 bases from V and 2 from J; bases not matched to a gene: 9. In nucleotides, the CDR3 is TGTGCCAGTAGCTCCGGGACTAGCGGGAGATCTACCTACGAGCAGTACTTC. This translates into CASSSGTSGRSTYEQYF.

This chain joins TRBV5-1 and TRBJ1-2, with 7 bases lining up with TRBD1. The V gene's germline CDR1 is SGHRS and CDR2 YFSETQ. With 4 bases clipped from V and 5 bases from J, the junction kept 5 bases outside the gene matches. The CDR3 extends over 13 amino acids. Here the CDR3 DNA reads TGCGCCAGCAGCGCAGGACAGGAATATGGCTACACCTTC. It is translated as CASSAGQEYGYTF.

This clone occurred once. The chain carries TRBV7-9 and TRBJ2-3, with 14 bases matching TRBD2. Looked up from germline, CDR1 is SEHNR and CDR2 is FQNEAQ (reference sequence). V shed 4 bases and J 5 bases; nucleotides not matched to a gene: 8. This CDR3 contains 17 residues. CDR3 DNA: TGTGCCAGCAGCTCTTCGACTAGCGGGAGGGCCGTAGATACGCAGTATTTT. Its protein is CASSSSTSGRAVDTQYF.

CDR3 in amino acids: CASRPDPYEQYF. The CDR3 DNA reads as TGTGCCAGCAGACCTGACCCCTACGAGCAGTACTTC. The genes are TRBV28 and TRBJ2-7; D is ambiguous. Germline CDR1 reads MDHEN; CDR2 reads SYDVKM. The germline V and J ends were trimmed by 6 bases and 2 bases, with 8 bases remaining between them. This CDR3 has 12 amino acids.

The chain couples TRBV6-5 to TRBJ2-7; D may be TRBD2 (6 bases). Germline V gene sequence: CDR1 MNHEY, CDR2 SVGAGI. There are 11 residues in the CDR3. V dropped 4 bases and J dropped 12 bases, with 13 bases sitting between them. CDR3 region: CASSSRGTGYF. The CDR3 DNA reads TGTGCCAGCAGTTCCCGGGGGACCGGGTACTTC.

The V call is TRBV5-6, the J call TRBJ2-5; D not certain. Germline-derived CDR1 and CDR2 are SGHDT and YYEEEE. This CDR3 is built from 14 residues. V was clipped by 2 bases and J by 5 bases, with 13 bases between them. The CDR3 nucleotides read TGTGCCAGCAGCTTCCCTCGGGTAGATGAGACCCAGTACTTC. Its protein is CASSFPRVDETQYF.

This clone was recorded only once. Other DNA sequences within the sample encode an identical CDR3. The chain couples TRBV6-5 to TRBJ2-7; D is undetermined. This CDR3 is built from 14 residues. V lost 0 bases and J lost 0, with 6 bases in between. Per germline, CDR1 MNHEY and CDR2 SVGAGI. The CDR3 region is CASSYSSHSYEQYF. CDR3 sequence (DNA): TGTGCCAGCAGTTACTCTTCCCACTCCTACGAGCAGTACTTC.

Only one count was recorded for this clone. The chain is built from TRBV5-1 and TRBJ2-5, with D possibly being TRBD2 (5 bases). From germline, CDR1 is SGHRS and CDR2 YFSETQ. With 4 bases removed from V and 5 bases from J, the gap between germline ends came to 21 bases. This CDR3 spans 16 amino acids. CDR3 residues: CASSTLSYSQRETQYF. DNA of the CDR3: TGCGCCAGCAGCACCCTGTCATACAGTCAGCGGGAGACCCAGTACTTC.

V gene TRBV5-6 combines with J gene TRBJ1-1; D is perhaps TRBD1 (6 bases). This CDR3 region has 15 residues. CDR1 and CDR2 (germline): SGHDT, YYEEEE. Trimming took off 4 bases at V and 6 bases at J, with 19 bases between the two ends. The CDR3 region is CASSLTSRGNAEAFF. The CDR3 DNA sequence: TGTGCCAGCAGCCTGACTTCAAGGGGGAATGCTGAAGCTTTCTTT.

J is TRBJ2-7 and V is TRBV11-1, with D perhaps matching TRBD1 (6 bases). CDR1 and CDR2 from the germline V gene are SGHAT and FQDESV (reference sequence). Trimming took off 3 bases at V and 7 bases at J, with 16 bases between the two ends. This CDR3 has 14 amino acids. CDR3 sequence (DNA): TGTGCCAGCAGCTTTTTGGACGAAGGGGGAGAGCAGTACTTC. As protein: CASSFLDEGGEQYF.

This sequence joins TRBV5-1 and TRBJ2-3; D not resolved. This CDR3 comprises 13 residues. V was cut by 4 bases and J by 0 bases, with 6 bases left in between. The germline gives CDR1 SGHRS, CDR2 YFSETQ. Written as DNA, the CDR3 is TGCGCCAGCAGCGAAATTAGCACAGATACGCAGTATTTT. Translation: CASSEISTDTQYF.

The CDR3 DNA follows: TGTGCCAGCAGTTACTCTGGCTATTACGAGCAGTACTTC. Its protein product is CASSYSGYYEQYF. The chain uses TRBV6-6 and TRBJ2-7; the D is unclear. The CDR3 length is 13 residues. V was clipped by 0 bases and J by 4 bases, with 7 bases between them. Germline V gene sequence: CDR1 MNHNY, CDR2 SVGAGI (reference sequence).

This rearrangement joins TRBV11-2 to TRBJ1-1; D not resolved. V dropped 2 bases and J dropped 1 base, with 8 bases sitting between them. Germline loops: CDR1 SGHAT, CDR2 FQNNGV. The CDR3 is 14 amino acids. The CDR3 DNA is TGTGCCAGCAGCTTACCGGTAAGGAACACTGAAGCTTTCTTT. This encodes CASSLPVRNTEAFF.

The rearrangement links TRBV18 to TRBJ1-2, with unresolved D. The V end lost 3 bases, the J end lost 0 bases, and 17 bases lay between the germline ends. Germline assignment: CDR1 KGHSH and CDR2 LQKENI. The CDR3 has 17 residues. The CDR3 sequence: CASSPQYVLGANYGYTF. The CDR3 DNA follows: TGTGCCAGCTCACCCCAGTATGTGCTGGGAGCTAACTATGGCTACACCTTC.

This clone was observed once. The rearrangement links TRBV5-4 to TRBJ2-7, with TRBD1 matching 10 bases. The CDR3 loop spans 15 amino acids. Germline CDR1 SGHNT, CDR2 YYREEE (reference sequence). Germline trimming cut 4 bases from V and 0 bases from J; bases unmatched to any gene: 4. CDR3 residues: CASSGGDRGSYEQYF. The DNA for the CDR3 is TGTGCCAGCAGCGGAGGGGACAGGGGCTCCTACGAGCAGTACTTC.

In regard to this clone: Other DNA sequences of this sample code for an identical CDR3. The gene calls are TRBV18 and TRBJ2-7, with 10 bases matching TRBD1. The ends lost 6 bases at V and 4 bases at J; junction bases unmatched: 6. Germline CDR1 is KGHSH and CDR2 is LQKENI. The CDR3 covers 14 residues. This CDR3 reads CASSGQGIGYEQYF. The CDR3 nucleotides read TGTGCCAGCTCGGGACAGGGGATAGGATACGAGCAGTACTTC.

The V and J genes are TRBV27 and TRBJ1-2; TRBD1 might be the D (5 bases). This CDR3 spans 16 amino acids. Per the germline V gene, CDR1 is MNHEY and CDR2 is SMNVEV (reference sequence). Between the trimmed V and J ends, which lost 2 bases and 2 bases, there was a span of 15 bases. The CDR3 sequence: CASSLSVGTKNYGYTF. The CDR3, as DNA: TGTGCCAGCAGTTTAAGTGTCGGGACCAAAAACTATGGCTACACCTTC.

The chain employs TRBV5-1 and TRBJ1-6, with no clear D. This CDR3 has 12 residues. CDR1 is SGHRS, CDR2 YFSETQ, per germline. The V and J ends lost 4 bases and 7 bases respectively, with 6 bases between them. CDR3 bases: TGCGCCAGCAGCCAACCAAATTCACCCCTCCACTTT. It yields the protein CASSQPNSPLHF.

The chain combines TRBV10-3 with TRBJ1-6; D unclear. The germline V and J ends were trimmed by 10 bases and 5 bases, with 15 bases remaining between them. Per germline, CDR1 ENHRY and CDR2 SYGVKD. CDR3 length equals 14 residues. CDR3 residues: CATEDFPDNSPLHF. Written as DNA, the CDR3 is TGTGCCACTGAGGATTTCCCGGATAATTCACCCCTCCACTTT.